This entry features one TCR beta chain sequence. The data were taken from a study of patients and donors after allogeneic stem cell transplantation. From germline, CDR1 is MNHEY and CDR2 SVGAGI. The CDR3 covers 20 residues. Unmatched junction bases numbered 16, after V lost 0 bases and J lost 1 base. TCRdb reprocessed the RT-PCR reads via MiXCR and lists one record per CDR3 protein. The table lists 100,000 to 130,000 distinct CDR3 sequences, approximately 40% of them singletons, with more than 25% in the top ten. This rearrangement joins TRBV6-5 to TRBJ2-3, with 7 bases that match TRBD2. The sequence was collected from a human donor who was either an allogeneic HSCT recipient or a stem cell or donor lymphocyte infusion donor (not recorded which). It is not recorded whose cells these are; they may come from a transplant donor. Input material: blood, either unsorted or a sorted T cell fraction (not recorded which). As DNA, the CDR3 is TGTGCCAGCAGTTACTCGAGCGGGAAAGTAGTATTGGTTGGCACAGATACGCAGTATTTT. This translates into CASSYSSGKVVLVGTDTQYF.